The entry that follows covers one T cell receptor (beta chain) sequence. Its antigen is not known. This record comes from a study of T-cell memory formation after mild COVID-19. General observations from the study: A second wave expanding day 15 to 37 was CD4+-biased; contracting clones were balanced. Several responding clones turned up in pre-infection memory, indicating that cross-reactive memory may have taken part.

In TCRdb, the 5' RACE reads were re-called with MiXCR into one record per CDR3 protein. Seen here are about 110,000 distinct CDR3 sequences, 9.5% to 15% observed once, and the top ten hold around 30%. The CDR3 totals 15 residues. V was clipped by 6 bases and J by 8 bases; unmatched bases: 14. Germline loops: CDR1 MNHNY, CDR2 SVGAGI (reference sequence). The chain is built from TRBV6-6 and TRBJ2-3; 7 bases agree with TRBD1. This sequence originates from an adult woman who had mild COVID-19 (a few samples of this study predate the infection). Cell type and time point are not known. Sequencing used PBMCs or a T cell subset sorted from them (not recorded which). This CDR3 is CASRRTGTEQGTQYF. The CDR3 region has the DNA TGTGCCAGCAGGCGCACCGGGACAGAGCAGGGTACGCAGTATTTT.